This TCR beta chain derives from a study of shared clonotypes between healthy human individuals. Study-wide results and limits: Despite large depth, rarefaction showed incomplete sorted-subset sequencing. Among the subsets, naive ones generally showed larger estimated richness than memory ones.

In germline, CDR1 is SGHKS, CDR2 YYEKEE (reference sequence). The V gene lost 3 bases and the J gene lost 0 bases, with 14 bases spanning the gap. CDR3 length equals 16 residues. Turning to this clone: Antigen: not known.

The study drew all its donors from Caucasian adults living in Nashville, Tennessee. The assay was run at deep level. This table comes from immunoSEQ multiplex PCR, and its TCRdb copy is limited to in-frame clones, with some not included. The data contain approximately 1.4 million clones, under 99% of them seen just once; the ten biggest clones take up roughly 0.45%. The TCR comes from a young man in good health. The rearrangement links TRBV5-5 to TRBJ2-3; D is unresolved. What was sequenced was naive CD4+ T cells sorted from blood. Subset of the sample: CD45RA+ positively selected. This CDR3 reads CASSWAPDASTDTQYF. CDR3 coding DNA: TGTGCCAGCAGCTGGGCCCCAGACGCTAGCACAGATACGCAGTATTTT. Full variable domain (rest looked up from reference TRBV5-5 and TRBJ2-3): DAGVTQSPTHLIKTRGQQVTLRCSPISGHKSVSWYQQVLGQGPQFIFQYYEKEERGRGNFPDRFSARQFPNYSSELNVNALLLGDSALYLCASSWAPDASTDTQYFGPGTRLTVL.